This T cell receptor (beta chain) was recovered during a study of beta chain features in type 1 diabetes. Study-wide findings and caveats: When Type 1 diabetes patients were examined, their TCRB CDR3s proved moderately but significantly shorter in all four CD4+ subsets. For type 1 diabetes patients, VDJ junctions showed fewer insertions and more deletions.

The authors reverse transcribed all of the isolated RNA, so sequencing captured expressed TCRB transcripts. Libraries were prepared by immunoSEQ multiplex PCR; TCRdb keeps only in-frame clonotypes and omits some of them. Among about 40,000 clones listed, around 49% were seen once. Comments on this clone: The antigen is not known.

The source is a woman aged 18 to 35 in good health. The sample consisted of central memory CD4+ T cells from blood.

CDR3 sequence: CASGTGLSYEQYF. The DNA for the CDR3 is TGTGCCTCCGGGACAGGGCTTTCCTACGAGCAGTACTTC. The gene calls are TRBV30 and TRBJ2-7, with 9 bases that match TRBD1. J gave up 1 base and V 7 bases, and 5 bases lay outside the gene matches. The CDR3 extends over 13 amino acids. CDR1 GTSNPN and CDR2 SVGIG come from the germline V gene (reference sequence). Using reference TRBV30 and TRBJ2-7 for the parts outside the CDR3, the full variable domain is SQTIHQWPATLVQPVGSPLSLECTVEGTSNPNLYWYRQAAGRGLQLLFYSVGIGQISSEVPQNLSASRPQDRQFILSSKKLLLSDSGFYLCASGTGLSYEQYFGPGTRLTVT.